Below, 20 T cell receptor beta chains from the same sample are listed, as sequenced in a study of early T cells in non-severe SARS-CoV-2 infection. TCRdb reprocessed the 5' RACE reads with MiXCR, giving one entry per CDR3 protein. The data hold tens of thousands of distinct CDR3 sequences, with 13% observed a single time. The sequencing input was whole blood. The receptors shown here come from an adult who was a healthcare worker with PCR-confirmed SARS-CoV-2 infection or an uninfected control (not recorded which).

This clonotype was observed a handful of times. The CDR3 bases are TGCGCCAGCAGGCCCCAAGGGGATACGCAGTATTTT. Protein: CASRPQGDTQYF. The chain employs TRBV5-1 and TRBJ2-3, with D uncertain. Trimming stripped 5 bases from V and 6 bases from J, with 10 bases between. Germline-derived CDR1 and CDR2 are SGHRS and YFSETQ. There are 12 residues in the CDR3.

This clonotype was counted ten times or more. The chain couples TRBV29-1 to TRBJ2-2; D is possibly TRBD2 (6 bases). This CDR3 is built from 14 residues. Germline V CDR1 and CDR2: SQVTM, ANQGSEA. Trimming removed 3 bases from V and 1 base from J, with 9 bases in between. CDR3 DNA sequence: TGCAGCGTTGAGGAGGGGATGAACACCGGGGAGCTGTTTTTT. It specifies CSVEEGMNTGELFF.

The chain couples TRBV9 to TRBJ2-1; tentatively, D is TRBD2 (5 bases). This CDR3 contains 16 residues. CDR1 is SGDLS and CDR2 is YYNGEE in the germline V gene. With 0 bases removed from V and 0 bases from J, the gap between germline ends came to 10 bases. The CDR3 bases are TGTGCCAGCAGCGTAGATCCGGGGAGCTCCTACAATGAGCAGTTCTTC. Translating gives CASSVDPGSSYNEQFF. Full variable domain (missing parts from reference TRBV9 and TRBJ2-1): DSGVTQTPKHLITATGQRVTLRCSPRSGDLSVYWYQQSLDQGLQFLIQYYNGEERAKGNILERFSAQQFPDLHSELNLSSLELGDSALYFCASSVDPGSSYNEQFFGPGTRLTVL.

Only a few counts were recorded for this clonotype. V gene TRBV4-2 combines with J gene TRBJ2-3; the match to TRBD2 covers 12 bases. V was clipped by 1 base and J by 3 bases; unmatched bases: 8. The CDR3 has 18 residues. CDR1 LGHNA and CDR2 YNFKEQ come from the germline V gene. The CDR3 DNA follows: TGTGCCAGCAGCCAAGGCAGGCTAGCGGGGGGGTATACAGATACGCAGTATTTT. This codes for CASSQGRLAGGYTDTQYF.

The chain employs TRBV6-2 or TRBV6-3 and TRBJ2-5; possible D gene TRBD2, 5 bases. V lost 7 bases, J lost 0 bases, and 12 bases lay in between. CDR3 length: 14 residues. Per the germline V gene, CDR1 is MNHEY and CDR2 is SVGEGT. The CDR3 sequence: CASTKRRYQETQYF. The CDR3 DNA reads as TGTGCCAGCACTAAGAGGAGGTACCAAGAGACCCAGTACTTC.

This sequence joins TRBV12-3 or TRBV12-4 and TRBJ2-7; no clear D gene. V gave up 5 bases and J gave up 3 bases, with 8 bases separating them. The CDR3 is made up of 12 amino acids. This chain's CDR3 is CASSNTVYEQYF. The CDR3 coding sequence is TGTGCCAGCAGTAACACAGTCTACGAGCAGTACTTC.

The chain recombines TRBV5-1 with TRBJ2-3; TRBD2 matches 11 bases. Germline assignment: CDR1 SGHRS and CDR2 YFSETQ. The V segment lost 5 bases and the J segment 1 base; nucleotides outside the gene matches: 6. CDR3 length equals 16 residues. The CDR3 loop reads CASRRTSGGGTDTQYF. CDR3 in DNA: TGCGCCAGCAGGCGTACTAGCGGGGGAGGCACAGATACGCAGTATTTT.

The chain links TRBV9 to TRBJ2-3; D uncertain. V was shortened by 0 bases and J by 6 bases, with 5 bases between the two germline ends. The CDR3 consists of 12 residues. CDR1 and CDR2 from the germline V gene are SGDLS and YYNGEE. The CDR3 DNA is TGTGCCAGCAGCGTAGGTAGGGATACGCAGTATTTT. This gives the protein CASSVGRDTQYF.

This rearrangement joins TRBV5-1 to TRBJ1-2; TRBD1 agrees at 7 bases. This CDR3 is 16 amino acids long. CDR1 and CDR2 from the germline V gene are SGHRS and YFSETQ. J gave up 1 base and V 4 bases, and 10 bases lay outside the gene matches. The CDR3 loop is CASSAQGVVNNYGYTF. CDR3 coding DNA: TGCGCCAGCAGCGCTCAGGGGGTCGTAAATAACTATGGCTACACCTTC.

This clonotype was picked up many times. The rearrangement links TRBV29-1 to TRBJ2-7, with D possibly being TRBD1 (6 bases). Germline-derived CDR1 and CDR2 are SQVTM and ANQGSEA. Between the trimmed V and J ends, which lost 5 bases and 3 bases, there was a span of 14 bases. The CDR3 consists of 13 residues. The CDR3, as DNA: TGCAGCGTTCCCGCACAGGGAGTCTACGAGCAGTACTTC. Protein: CSVPAQGVYEQYF.

V is TRBV5-1 and J is TRBJ2-7, with D perhaps matching TRBD1 (5 bases). The CDR3 extends over 13 amino acids. Germline V gene sequence: CDR1 SGHRS, CDR2 YFSETQ. Trimming shortened V by 6 bases and J by 7 bases, and 17 bases separated the two germline ends. CDR3 region: CASTPGAGQEQYF. The CDR3 coding sequence is TGCGCCAGCACTCCTGGGGCAGGGCAGGAGCAGTACTTC.

Note on this clonotype: At one end the junction does not follow the germline gene, possibly because of a read error. The V gene is TRBV27, the J gene TRBJ1-6, with unresolved D. This CDR3 is built from 14 residues. Germline V gene sequence: CDR1 MNHEY, CDR2 SMNVEV (reference sequence). The CDR3 loop is CASGRPAANSPIHF. DNA for the CDR3: TGTGCCAGCGGAAGACCGGCCGCCAATTCACCCATCCACTTT.

This clonotype was seen more than once but under ten times. The chain joins TRBV7-9 to TRBJ2-3, with D unclear. CDR1 is SEHNR and CDR2 is FQNEAQ in the germline V gene (reference sequence). Trimming took 2 bases from V and 2 from J, leaving 11 bases between them. The CDR3 loop spans 15 amino acids. CDR3 DNA: TGTGCCAGCAGCTTATCCTCGGGCAACACAGATACGCAGTATTTT. Protein product: CASSLSSGNTDTQYF.

This chain joins TRBV13 and TRBJ1-6, with a tentative D call TRBD1 (6 bases). Germline V gene sequence: CDR1 PRHDT, CDR2 FYEKMQ (reference sequence). This CDR3 has 14 amino acids. V gave up 6 bases and J gave up 7 bases, with 13 bases separating them. The CDR3 loop is CASRIGTPNSPLHF. The CDR3 nucleotides are TGTGCCAGCAGAATCGGGACACCGAATTCACCCCTCCACTTT.

V is TRBV9 and J is TRBJ1-1; D gene uncertain. The germline gives CDR1 SGDLS, CDR2 YYNGEE. V was clipped by 3 bases and J by 6 bases, with 15 bases between them. CDR3 size: 14 residues. In DNA, the CDR3 is TGTGCCAGCAGCGGTTCGGGCAATTGGGCTGAAGCTTTCTTT. Amino acid sequence: CASSGSGNWAEAFF.

This clonotype occurred a few times. V gene TRBV20-1 combines with J gene TRBJ2-1; D possibly corresponds to TRBD2 (6 bases). Per germline, CDR1 DFQATT and CDR2 SNEGSKA (reference sequence). Deletions cut 5 bases from V and 7 bases from J, with 18 bases between. The CDR3 has 14 residues. The CDR3 region has the DNA TGCAGTGCTTTACTAGCTGGGGAGTGGAATGAGCAGTTCTTC. This translates into CSALLAGEWNEQFF.

V and J are TRBV20-1 and TRBJ2-1; TRBD1 matches at 7 bases. The CDR3 covers 11 residues. V lost 5 bases, J lost 9 bases, and 4 bases stayed unmatched. Germline CDR1 DFQATT, CDR2 SNEGSKA (reference sequence). DNA of the CDR3: TGCAGTGCTCCCTACAGGGGTGAGCAGTTCTTC. It codes for CSAPYRGEQFF.

A few counts support this clonotype. V gene TRBV14 combines with J gene TRBJ2-1; 8 bases line up with TRBD1. Unmatched junction bases numbered 9, after V lost 4 bases and J lost 7 bases. Germline V gene sequence: CDR1 SGHDN, CDR2 FVKESK. The CDR3 runs to 15 residues. CDR3 DNA: TGTGCCAGCAGCCCAACAGGGGGAAAGCCTAATGAGCAGTTCTTC. It specifies CASSPTGGKPNEQFF.

This clonotype was observed many times. The J gene is TRBJ1-4, the V gene TRBV2, with unresolved D. CDR3 length: 12 amino acids. Trimming took off 5 bases at V and 5 bases at J, with 6 bases between the two ends. CDR1 is SNHLY and CDR2 is FYNNEI in the germline V gene. DNA of the CDR3: TGTGCCAGCAGTAAATTCAATGAAAAACTGTTTTTT. Amino acids: CASSKFNEKLFF.

This clonotype was detected many times. This chain connects TRBV6-6 to TRBJ1-1; perhaps TRBD1 as D (5 bases). Germline CDR1 and CDR2: MNHNY and SVGAGI (reference sequence). Deletions cut 6 bases from V and 4 bases from J, with 21 bases between. The CDR3 extends over 16 amino acids. CDR3 DNA sequence: TGTGCCAGCAGGGACGCCTCCGGGCCTCAGGGCACTGAAGCTTTCTTT. Its translation: CASRDASGPQGTEAFF.